This TCR beta chain was found in a study of identical twins. Study results and caveats: Low generation probability was overrepresented in out-of-frame alpha sequences shared by twins. Twins shared beta out-of-frame sequences in excess, but this excess was weaker.

Addition of a universal primer site occurred through template switching, and cDNA carried unique molecular identifiers. In TCRdb, the 5' RACE reads were re-called with MiXCR into one record per CDR3 protein. The sample has 100,000 or so distinct CDR3 sequences; 5.9% are singletons. The sample holds many counts of this clonotype. Its target is not known. V was pared by 3 bases and J by 5 bases, with 11 bases of the junction left unmatched. The CDR3 sequence is 17 residues long. Looked up from germline, CDR1 is MGHRA and CDR2 is YSYEKL. This clonotype was obtained from a woman aged 45-65 years in good health. V gene TRBV4-1 combines with J gene TRBJ2-5; 11 nucleotides agree with TRBD2. The sequenced sample was memory T cells sorted from blood. The CDR3 here is CASSQTTSGTLGETQYF. The CDR3 bases are TGCGCCAGCAGCCAGACGACTAGCGGGACACTGGGGGAGACCCAGTACTTC.